This passage covers 32 T cell receptor beta chains from one sample sequenced in a study of cytomegalovirus exposure and HLA in healthy donors (dated by TCRdb to 2017 to 2019). The library was made by the immunoSEQ multiplex PCR assay. For the multiplex PCR, a mixture combining 60 forward primers for TCR Vbeta segments and 13 reverse primers for TCR Jbeta segments was used. This is the immuneACCESS table as TCRdb keeps it, with only in-frame sequences that have V and J called. A part of the clones is gone; compared with another copy, unresolved V genes explain less than half, and the rest is unexplained. For this sample there are 130,000 or so clones; over 60% appear just once. Approximately 0.9% of the sample rests with the top ten. Sequenced material: PBMCs. These receptors originate from a woman aged 60-75 years in good health and CMV-seronegative.

J is TRBJ2-5 and V is TRBV29-1, with TRBD2 identical over 14 bases. The better agreement between TRBJ2-7 and the DNA end casts doubt on the J call. CDR3 length: 16 residues. From germline, CDR1 is SQVTM and CDR2 ANQGSEA. CDR3 nucleotide sequence: TGCAGCGTTGGTGGACTAGCGGGAGGTAAGGCCTACGAGCAGTACTTC. Translating it yields CSVGGLAGGKAYEQYF.

The chain has TRBV4-1 and TRBJ2-1, with 8 bases aligning to TRBD1. Germline V lookup: CDR1 MGHRA, CDR2 YSYEKL. This CDR3 has 16 amino acids. Germline trimming cut 1 base from V and 4 bases from J; bases unmatched to any gene: 6. The chain's CDR3 is CASSQGAGQAYNEQFF. Here the CDR3 DNA reads TGCGCCAGCAGCCAAGGGGCGGGACAGGCTTACAATGAGCAGTTCTTC.

The chain couples TRBV4-2 to TRBJ2-7, with a weak D call TRBD2 (6 bases). Trimming removed 1 base at V and 1 base at J, with 14 bases between. Germline-derived CDR1 and CDR2 are LGHNA and YNFKEQ. The CDR3 totals 16 residues. For the CDR3, the DNA is TGTGCCAGCAGCCAAGTAGGTCGGGCGGGATCCTACGAGCAGTACTTC. Its translation: CASSQVGRAGSYEQYF.

The V gene is TRBV6-1, the J gene TRBJ1-2; 8 bases are a match to TRBD1. CDR1 and CDR2 from the germline V gene are MNHNS and SASEGT. V shed 7 bases and J 4 bases; nucleotides not matched to a gene: 8. This CDR3 comprises 14 residues. The CDR3, as DNA: TGTGCCAGCACCGATTCAGGGGGCAGCTATGGCTACACCTTC. Residues: CASTDSGGSYGYTF.

This chain connects TRBV7-3 to TRBJ1-1, with D perhaps TRBD1 (6 bases). Germline V gene sequence: CDR1 SGHTA, CDR2 FQGTGA. The CDR3 sequence is 15 residues long. Deletions cut 5 bases from V and 1 base from J, with 14 bases between. CDR3 residues: CASSLNTGQNTEAFF. DNA of the CDR3: TGTGCCAGCAGCCTTAACACGGGACAGAACACTGAAGCTTTCTTT.

This rearrangement joins TRBV28 to TRBJ2-3, with TRBD2 identical over 11 bases. The germline V gene encodes CDR1 MDHEN and CDR2 SYDVKM. The CDR3 has 15 amino acids. The V segment lost 5 bases and the J segment 1 base; nucleotides outside the gene matches: 2. DNA of the CDR3: TGTGCCAGCAGTGGTAGCGGGGGGGGCACAGATACGCAGTATTTT. Residues: CASSGSGGGTDTQYF.

In this sample, this clone turned up a few times. V gene TRBV7-9 combines with J gene TRBJ1-5, with D unclear. This CDR3 spans 14 amino acids. V gave up 1 base and J gave up 7 bases, with 11 bases separating them. Germline V CDR1 and CDR2: SEHNR, FQNEAQ (reference sequence). The CDR3, as DNA: TGTGCCAGCAGCTTAGGGGCAGATGGGCAGCCCCAGCATTTT. Protein: CASSLGADGQPQHF.

The CDR3 loop is CAWSQGASYGYTF. CDR3 DNA sequence: TGTGCCTGGAGTCAGGGGGCTTCCTATGGCTACACCTTC. V gene TRBV30 combines with J gene TRBJ1-2; 8 bases fit TRBD1. CDR1 is GTSNPN and CDR2 is SVGIG in the germline V gene (reference sequence). V trimming: 2 bases; J trimming: 4 bases; junction bases outside the gene matches: 3. The CDR3 has 13 amino acids.

The chain uses TRBV28 and TRBJ2-1; 10 nucleotides agree with TRBD2. The CDR3 has 15 residues. The germline gives CDR1 MDHEN, CDR2 SYDVKM. The V gene end was trimmed by 7 bases and the J gene end by 7 bases; junction bases not matched to a gene: 10. CDR3: CASNSGGADGNEQFF. CDR3 bases: TGTGCCAGCAACAGCGGGGGGGCAGATGGTAATGAGCAGTTCTTC.

This clone was picked up a small number of times. This rearrangement joins TRBV4-2 to TRBJ1-4, with 8 bases that match TRBD1. CDR3 length: 15 amino acids. CDR1 and CDR2 (germline): LGHNA, YNFKEQ. After removal of 1 base from V and 8 bases from J, the junction contained 6 bases not matched to a gene. CDR3 nucleotide sequence: TGTGCCAGCAGCCAAGGCGGGTGGACAGGGGAAAAACTGTTTTTT. This encodes CASSQGGWTGEKLFF.

The chain combines TRBV7-8 with TRBJ1-5, with D possibly matching TRBD1 (5 bases). The germline gives CDR1 SGHVS, CDR2 FQNEAQ. This CDR3 contains 14 residues. V was pared by 8 bases and J by 4 bases, with 15 bases between. The CDR3 DNA reads as TGTGCCAGCCGTGGGGGGGAGGGTAATCAGCCCCAGCATTTT. Residues: CASRGGEGNQPQHF.

This chain connects TRBV7-2 to TRBJ2-4; D is possibly TRBD1 (5 bases). V was trimmed by 5 bases and J by 5 bases, leaving 19 bases between them. This CDR3 region has 16 residues. Germline V CDR1 and CDR2: SGHTA, FQGNSA. The CDR3 DNA sequence: TGTGCCAGCAGCAGAAGTGGGGCCACCTATGAAAACATTCAGTACTTC. Its translation: CASSRSGATYENIQYF.

This clone was picked up one time. The V call is TRBV18, the J call TRBJ2-4; maybe TRBD2 (5 bases). Trimming left V 3 bases short and J 7 bases short, with 10 bases between. CDR1 KGHSH and CDR2 LQKENI come from the germline V gene. The CDR3 consists of 13 residues. Here the CDR3 reads CASSPGERNIQYF. CDR3 coding DNA: TGTGCCAGCTCACCGGGAGAAAGGAACATTCAGTACTTC.

V is TRBV7-6 and J is TRBJ2-5; D unresolved. Trimming pared 1 base from V and 2 bases from J, leaving 11 bases between. Germline V gives CDR1 SGHVS, CDR2 FNYEAQ. The CDR3 has 15 amino acids. The CDR3 DNA reads as TGTGCCAGCAGCTTAGTTGCGAAAACTCAAGAGACCCAGTACTTC. This codes for CASSLVAKTQETQYF.

J is TRBJ2-3 and V is TRBV28, with 8 bases identical to TRBD2. The germline V gene has CDR1 MDHEN and CDR2 SYDVKM. The V gene end was trimmed by 5 bases and the J gene end by 0 bases; junction bases not matched to a gene: 7. There are 16 residues in the CDR3. The chain's CDR3 is CASSVLTSGSTDTQYF. In DNA, the CDR3 is TGTGCCAGCAGTGTACTAACTAGCGGAAGCACAGATACGCAGTATTTT. Using reference TRBV28 and TRBJ2-3 for the parts outside the CDR3, the full variable domain is DVKVTQSSRYLVKRTGEKVFLECVQDMDHENMFWYRQDPGLGLRLIYFSYDVKMKEKGDIPEGYSVSREKKERFSLILESASTNQTSMYLCASSVLTSGSTDTQYFGPGTRLTVL.

The gene calls are TRBV2 and TRBJ1-4; D is perhaps TRBD1 (6 bases). The CDR3 extends over 15 amino acids. CDR1 and CDR2 (germline): SNHLY, FYNNEI. V lost 2 bases and J lost 8, with 15 bases in between. As DNA, the CDR3 is TGTGCCAGCAGTGAATATCAGGGGTTGGAGGAAAAACTGTTTTTT. It specifies CASSEYQGLEEKLFF.

CDR3 coding DNA: TGTGCCAGCAGTCCTAGCGGTACCTACAATGAGCAGTTCTTC. This sequence encodes CASSPSGTYNEQFF. This sequence joins TRBV7-6 and TRBJ2-1, with 7 bases fitting TRBD2. V was pared by 6 bases and J by 2 bases, with 4 bases of the junction left unmatched. The CDR3 length is 14 residues. In germline, CDR1 is SGHVS, CDR2 FNYEAQ.

The chain couples TRBV5-4 to TRBJ2-3; a weak D match, TRBD1 (7 bases). The CDR3 contains 14 residues. V lost 4 bases, J lost 6 bases, and 15 bases lay in between. Germline V gene lookup returns CDR1 SGHNT and CDR2 YYREEE (reference sequence). CDR3 sequence: CASSPRQGLDTQYF. The CDR3 DNA reads TGTGCCAGCAGCCCCCGACAGGGACTTGATACGCAGTATTTT.

The rearrangement joins TRBV27 to TRBJ2-6; D ambiguous. Germline CDR1 reads MNHEY; CDR2 reads SMNVEV (reference sequence). This CDR3 comprises 14 residues. Trimming shortened V by 5 bases and J by 2 bases, and 7 bases separated the two germline ends. The DNA of the CDR3 is TGTGCCAGCAGTCCCAGTACTGGGGCCAACGTCCTGACTTTC. Protein sequence: CASSPSTGANVLTF.

CDR3: CASSLVRAGGPDTQYF. The CDR3 nucleotides read TGCGCCAGCAGCTTGGTGCGAGCGGGAGGACCAGATACGCAGTATTTT. The chain links TRBV5-1 to TRBJ2-3, with 9 bases that match TRBD2. V lost 0 bases to trimming and J lost 4 bases; unmatched junction nucleotides: 6. Germline assignment: CDR1 SGHRS and CDR2 YFSETQ. The CDR3 totals 16 residues.

This clone has only one observation. The chain carries TRBV28 and TRBJ1-1; no clear D. Trimming pared 5 bases from V and 5 bases from J, leaving 9 bases between. CDR3 length: 12 residues. Germline CDR1 and CDR2: MDHEN and SYDVKM. The CDR3 protein is CASSHRWTEAFF. CDR3 nucleotides: TGTGCCAGCAGTCACAGATGGACTGAAGCTTTCTTT.

The chain joins TRBV18 to TRBJ2-3; 7 bases align to TRBD1. The junction had 20 bases not matched to a gene; V was cut back by 2 bases and J by 0 bases. This CDR3 is 21 amino acids long. CDR1 and CDR2 (germline): KGHSH, LQKENI. CDR3 bases: TGTGCCAGCTCACCAAGAAAGGGGGCGGCCGGGAACCTAGGGAGCACAGATACGCAGTATTTT. Translation: CASSPRKGAAGNLGSTDTQYF.

V usage is TRBV28 and J usage is TRBJ1-2; perhaps TRBD1 as D (5 bases). Per the germline V gene, CDR1 is MDHEN and CDR2 is SYDVKM. This CDR3 has 12 amino acids. The V and J ends lost 4 bases and 3 bases respectively, with 6 bases between them. CDR3 region: CASSWGDYGYTF. The CDR3 nucleotides read TGTGCCAGCAGTTGGGGGGACTATGGCTACACCTTC.

V is TRBV27 and J is TRBJ2-7; 8 bases are a match to TRBD1. Germline V gene lookup returns CDR1 MNHEY and CDR2 SMNVEV (reference sequence). The CDR3 has 14 amino acids. V shed 5 bases, J shed 3 bases, and the junction held 6 bases outside the gene matches. CDR3 DNA sequence: TGTGCCAGCAGTACCCGGACAGGGAACTACGAGCAGTACTTC. Translated: CASSTRTGNYEQYF.

The V and J genes are TRBV28 and TRBJ1-5; 9 nucleotides agree with TRBD1. The CDR3 extends over 15 amino acids. V trimming: 6 bases; J trimming: 2 bases; junction bases outside the gene matches: 5. CDR1 is MDHEN, CDR2 SYDVKM, per germline. This chain's CDR3 is CASRSQGAGNQPQHF. CDR3 DNA sequence: TGTGCCAGCAGGTCACAGGGGGCAGGCAATCAGCCCCAGCATTTT.

The chain combines TRBV28 with TRBJ2-3; D gene ambiguous. CDR3 length equals 14 residues. V lost 7 bases and J lost 4, with 15 bases in between. Germline V CDR1 and CDR2: MDHEN, SYDVKM. The CDR3 loop is CASTQASVADTQYF. The CDR3 coding sequence is TGTGCCAGCACTCAAGCGTCGGTGGCAGATACGCAGTATTTT.

The chain recombines TRBV6-1 with TRBJ2-7, with 7 positions matching TRBD1. Germline CDR1 reads MNHNS; CDR2 reads SASEGT. The CDR3 sequence is 15 residues long. V lost 4 bases, J lost 2 bases, and 8 bases stayed unmatched. The CDR3 bases are TGTGCCAGCAGTGTAACAGGGGCTGAGGCCTACGAGCAGTACTTC. Its translation is CASSVTGAEAYEQYF.

This rearrangement joins TRBV14 to TRBJ1-6; tentative D call: TRBD1 (6 bases). CDR3 size: 14 residues. Looked up from germline, CDR1 is SGHDN and CDR2 is FVKESK. V was clipped by 4 bases and J by 7 bases, with 11 bases between them. CDR3 DNA sequence: TGTGCCAGCAGCCGGGACATACTCAATTCACCCCTCCACTTT. Amino acid sequence: CASSRDILNSPLHF.

This sequence joins TRBV6-1 and TRBJ1-1, with TRBD1 identical over 8 bases. Trimming at V came to 4 bases and at J to 0 bases, leaving 13 bases not matched to a gene. The CDR3 is 18 residues long. Germline V gene lookup returns CDR1 MNHNS and CDR2 SASEGT. The CDR3 bases are TGTGCCAGCAGTGCAAGACCGGGACAGGACACCATGAACACTGAAGCTTTCTTT. Amino acids: CASSARPGQDTMNTEAFF.

The V call is TRBV9, the J call TRBJ1-6; maybe TRBD1 (5 bases). V was trimmed by 3 bases and J by 12 bases, leaving 22 bases between them. In germline, CDR1 is SGDLS, CDR2 YYNGEE. The CDR3 covers 16 residues. This CDR3 reads CASSAQGESKIGPLHF. CDR3 sequence (DNA): TGTGCCAGCAGCGCTCAAGGGGAATCTAAAATCGGACCCCTCCACTTT.

The gene calls are TRBV5-6 and TRBJ2-1, with 10 bases identical to TRBD1. V lost 4 bases to trimming and J lost 2 bases; unmatched junction nucleotides: 3. The CDR3 is made up of 15 amino acids. Germline V CDR1 and CDR2: SGHDT, YYEEEE. CDR3 protein: CASSPGQGPYNEQFF. The CDR3 nucleotides are TGTGCCAGCAGCCCGGGACAGGGGCCCTACAATGAGCAGTTCTTC.

The chain is built from TRBV5-1 and TRBJ2-5, with 7 bases matching TRBD2. The CDR3 is made up of 16 amino acids. Germline CDR1 is SGHRS and CDR2 is YFSETQ. The V segment lost 1 base and the J segment 2 bases; nucleotides outside the gene matches: 8. The chain's CDR3 is CASSLIRGDLQETQYF. The CDR3 DNA follows: TGCGCCAGCAGCTTGATCCGGGGGGACCTACAAGAGACCCAGTACTTC.